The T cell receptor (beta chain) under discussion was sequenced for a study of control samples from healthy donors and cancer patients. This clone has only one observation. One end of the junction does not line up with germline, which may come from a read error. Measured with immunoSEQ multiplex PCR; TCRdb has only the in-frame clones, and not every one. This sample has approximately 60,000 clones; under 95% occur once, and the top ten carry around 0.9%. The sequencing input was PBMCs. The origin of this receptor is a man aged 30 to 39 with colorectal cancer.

CDR3 sequence: CASSSGGWGGWAF. The CDR3 nucleotides are TGTGCCAGCAGCTCCGGGGGATGGGGCGGCTGGGCCTTC. The J gene is TRBJ1-2, the V gene TRBV7-9, with a tentative D call TRBD1 (5 bases). Germline-derived CDR1 and CDR2 are SEHNR and FQNEAQ (reference sequence). The CDR3 runs to 13 residues. Together with reference TRBV7-9 and TRBJ1-2, the CDR3 gives the full variable domain: DTGVSQNPRHKITKRGQNVTFRCDPISEHNRLYWYRQTLGQGPEFLTYFQNEAQLEKSRLLSDRFSAERPKGSFSTLEIQRTEQGDSAMYLCASSSGGWGGWAFGSGTRLTVV.